Sequencing of this T cell receptor beta chain was carried out in a study of T cell repertoires in cytomegalovirus infection. Study findings and constraints: Predominance within the ex vivo response was attributable to HLA-C-restricted CMV-specific TCR beta clonotypes. Based on cumulative public TCR beta family frequency, carriers of CMV plus the relevant HLA were identified.

Per the germline V gene, CDR1 is DFQATT and CDR2 is SNEGSKA (reference sequence). J lost 6 bases, V lost 1 base, and 7 bases had no gene match. The length of the CDR3 is 14 residues. MiXCR, run by TCRdb on the reads, gives a single entry per CDR3 protein. The data hold some 500,000 distinct CDR3 sequences, with 35% to 50% observed a single time. A word on this clonotype: As yet, its antigen is unknown.

The input for sequencing was cultured PBMCs, taken from culture after CMV antigen stimulation. V is TRBV20-1 and J is TRBJ2-3; 7 positions agree with TRBD1. This sequence was found in a human donor in good health (CMV status not recorded). Some clones in this sample may be carry-over from other donors' samples. CDR3 nucleotide sequence: TGCAGTGCTAGAGCCCGACAGGGTTGGGATACGCAGTATTTT. Translating it yields CSARARQGWDTQYF.